The following is a TCR beta chain sequence with its context. Its antigen remains unknown. Stated treatment: oral pan-JAK inhibitor, 5-10 mg twice daily. Collection of lesional scalp punch biopsies and peripheral blood was performed in alopecia areata patients. The data stem from a study of CD8+ T cells in alopecia areata. Study-wide context: Patients in the study were on tofacitinib for 6 to 18 months, then off it for 6 months.

Germline V gives CDR1 SNHLY, CDR2 FYNNEI. The CDR3 runs 14 residues. The ends were cut back, 8 bases at V and 5 bases at J, with 18 bases in the middle. Study results and limitations: Besides other cells, scalp samples also yield sequences of resident alphabeta T cells from normal skin. Researchers report lesional scalp, most notably alopecia totalis/universalis, outstripped normal scalp in clonality.

Extracted RNA was reverse transcribed, and the resulting cDNA served as sequencing template. Clones were read by immunoSEQ multiplex PCR, and TCRdb kept only the in-frame ones, dropping some. This sample carries about 100,000 clones, roughly 84% of them seen once, and the ten largest clones take over 20%. This TCR was recovered from a human donor with alopecia areata. Here the sequenced sample was CD8+ T cells sorted from blood, taken at week 24, from a patient treated with tofacitinib. This chain uses TRBV2 with TRBJ2-5; tentatively, D is TRBD2 (5 bases). The CDR3 DNA follows: TGTGCCAGCCTCACTGTCGAGGGTGTCGAGACCCAGTACTTC. Encoded protein: CASLTVEGVETQYF. Variable domain in full (rest from reference TRBV2 and TRBJ2-5): EPEVTQTPSHQVTQMGQEVILRCVPISNHLYFYWYRQILGQKVEFLVSFYNNEISEKSEIFDDQFSVERPDGSNFTLKIRSTKLEDSAMYFCASLTVEGVETQYFGPGTRLLVL.